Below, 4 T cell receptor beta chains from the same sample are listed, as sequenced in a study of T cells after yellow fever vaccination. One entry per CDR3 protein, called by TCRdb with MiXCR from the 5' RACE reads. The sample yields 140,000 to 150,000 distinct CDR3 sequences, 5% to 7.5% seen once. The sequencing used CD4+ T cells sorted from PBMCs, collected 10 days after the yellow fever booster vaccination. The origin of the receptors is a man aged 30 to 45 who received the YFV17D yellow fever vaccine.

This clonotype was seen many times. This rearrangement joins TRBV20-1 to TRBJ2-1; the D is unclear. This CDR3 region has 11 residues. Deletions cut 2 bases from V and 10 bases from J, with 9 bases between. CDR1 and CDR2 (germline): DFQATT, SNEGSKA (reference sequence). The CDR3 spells CSARFLGEQFF. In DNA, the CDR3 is TGCAGTGCTAGATTTTTAGGGGAGCAGTTCTTC.

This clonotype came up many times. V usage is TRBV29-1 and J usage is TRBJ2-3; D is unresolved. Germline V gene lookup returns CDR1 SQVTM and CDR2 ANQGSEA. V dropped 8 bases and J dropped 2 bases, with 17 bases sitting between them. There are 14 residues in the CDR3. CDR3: CSSPGPANTDTQYF. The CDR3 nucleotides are TGCAGCTCGCCCGGCCCAGCTAACACAGATACGCAGTATTTT.

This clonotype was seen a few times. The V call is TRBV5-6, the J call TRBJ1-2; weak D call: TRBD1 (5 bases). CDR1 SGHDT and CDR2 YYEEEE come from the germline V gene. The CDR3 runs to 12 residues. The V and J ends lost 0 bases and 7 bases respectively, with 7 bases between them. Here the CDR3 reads CASSLGQLGYTF. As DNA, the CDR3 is TGTGCCAGCAGCTTGGGACAGCTTGGCTACACCTTC.

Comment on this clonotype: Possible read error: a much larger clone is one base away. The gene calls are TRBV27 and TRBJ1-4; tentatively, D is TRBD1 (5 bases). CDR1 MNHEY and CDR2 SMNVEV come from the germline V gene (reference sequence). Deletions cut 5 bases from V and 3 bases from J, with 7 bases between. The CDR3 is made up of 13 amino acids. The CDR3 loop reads CASSLGANEKLFF. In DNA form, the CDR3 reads TGTGCCAGCAGTCTAGGGGCTAATGAAAAACTGTTTTTT.